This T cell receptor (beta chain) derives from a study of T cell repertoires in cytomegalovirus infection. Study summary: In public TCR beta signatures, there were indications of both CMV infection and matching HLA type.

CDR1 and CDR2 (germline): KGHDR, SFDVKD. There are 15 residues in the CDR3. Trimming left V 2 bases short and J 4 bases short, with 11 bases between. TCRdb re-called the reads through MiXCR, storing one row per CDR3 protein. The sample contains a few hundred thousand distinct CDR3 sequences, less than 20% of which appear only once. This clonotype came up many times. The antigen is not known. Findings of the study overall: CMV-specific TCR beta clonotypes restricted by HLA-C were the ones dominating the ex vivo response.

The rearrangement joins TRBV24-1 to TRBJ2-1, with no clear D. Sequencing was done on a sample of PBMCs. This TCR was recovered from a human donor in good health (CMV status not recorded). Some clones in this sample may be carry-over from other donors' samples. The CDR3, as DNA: TGTGCCACCAGTGATTCGGCTAGTTATTACAATGAGCAGTTCTTC. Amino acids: CATSDSASYYNEQFF.